The T cell receptor (beta chain) described here comes from a study of cytomegalovirus exposure and HLA in healthy donors (dated by TCRdb to about 2017). Background for the entire study: An earlier analysis of roughly 630 of the donors reported 250 to 300 Gb of sequence data and 117 million unique TCR beta sequences from about 179 million T cells. Roughly 300 gigabases of sequencing data and 70 million to 100 million unique TCR sequences were included in an early release covering several hundred HLA-typed donors. Of the 350 to 450 genotyped donors, roughly 76% were placed in the genetic ancestry cluster associated with self-reported Caucasian donors. The study aimed to test whether signatures of past pathogen exposure could be identified by cataloging public T cell receptors. The study profiled the T cell repertoires of 666 subjects by immunosequencing and related them to cytomegalovirus serostatus. In addition to the first cohort of 500 to 850 subjects, a separate validation cohort of about 120 different subjects was used. High-throughput TCR immunosequencing, statistical association of individual TCRs with disease status, and machine learning were combined to predict cytomegalovirus infection status. To study patterns of TCR occurrence, a later analysis re-analyzed previously published TCR beta repertoires from around 660 donors and added high-resolution HLA genotyping. Rather than using new phenotypic data, the later analysis identified candidate immune exposures from TCR beta sequences and from how often those sequences occurred across donors. In an earlier analysis of several hundred of the donors, high-throughput TCR beta sequencing was used to judge whether each TCR beta V gene segment behaved as functional or pseudogenic. Donor age, sex, ethnicity and CMV serostatus were compiled together with the repertoire data. In a later genetic analysis, genome-wide SNP genotypes for about three fifths of the roughly 670 donors were used, and that subset was treated as a discovery cohort. Every discovery cohort repertoire had been produced on one sequencing platform. HLA typing covered class I and class II loci at four-digit resolution. Typing coverage differed by locus: A, B, C, DRB1 and DQB1 were typed in roughly 620-630 donors, DQA1 in approximately 520, DPA1 in approximately 600, and DPB1 in roughly 470. Five DR-DQ haplotypes were treated as single units for association and clustering because of strong linkage in the cohort. Across 398 genotyped donors of the cohort, an average of approximately 240,000 unique TCR beta nucleotide sequences per donor were sequenced, and roughly 20% of those sequences were non-productive. General findings and caveats noted by the study authors: A cluster of highly shared sequence variants was judged likely to be a technical artifact of the sequencing pipeline. In vitro tests confirmed that a few of the cytomegalovirus-associated TCR beta chains recognize cytomegalovirus antigens. An association between a missense DCLRE1C variant and V-gene and J-gene trimming of TCR beta chains was found in a later genetic analysis and replicated in an independent cohort. Specific HLA alleles were associated with some 15,000 TCR beta sequences at a false discovery rate of 0.05 in a later analysis. While some public TCRs were present in many individuals, most TCR sequences turned up only very rarely across donors. In both the original and validation cohorts, the classifier was reported to diagnose cytomegalovirus status with high specificity and sensitivity. In a later analysis, the rate of TCR association differed among HLA loci, with DRB1 alleles having the most associated TCRs and HLA-C alleles having the fewest. Presence/absence analyses assumed roughly uniform sequencing depth across donors, an assumption that may not hold. According to the authors, the approach could potentially be generalized to other disease states and immunological phenotypes. In a later genetic analysis, fewer N-insertions in productive TCRs were reported among donors in an Asian-associated ancestry cluster than the roughly 640-donor mean. The cohort was sequenced for TCR beta chains only, and without alpha or paired-chain data the features that could be detected were limited. Most CMV-associated TCR beta chains appeared to be HLA-restricted in a later analysis, and the HLA associations seemed to be driven largely by CMV exposure. Correlated functional status among segregating V segments might be attributable to linkage disequilibrium, but an unknown experimental factor could not be ruled out. A further reported finding was that TCR beta sequences accurately predicted the HLA-A and HLA-B alleles for most subjects in the first cohort. The study listed approximately 150 TCR beta chains as associated with cytomegalovirus. Because some donors lacked HLA typing at each locus, the association tests relied only on the typed subset. In a later analysis, several top co-occurrence clusters were reported to appear linked to parvovirus B19, influenza, CMV and Epstein-Barr virus. For the cohort, immune exposure information was limited to CMV serostatus. Because counts were too low, around 18 rarely observed V segments, including chromosome 9 orphons, were left out of the earlier analysis of 587 of the donors. When HLA alleles, especially DR and DQ, strongly co-occurred, TCR associations were difficult to assign to individual alleles. Broadly in line with IMGT annotations, most TCR beta V segments showed up in productive rearrangements about 87% or about 30% of the time in an earlier analysis of approximately 600 of the donors. Compared with equally common non-associated chains, HLA-associated TCR beta chains in a later analysis were more clonally expanded and had lower generation probabilities.

Libraries were prepared through the immunoSEQ multiplex PCR assay. A mixture of 60 forward primers for TCR Vbeta segments and 13 reverse primers for TCR Jbeta segments was used in the multiplex PCR. A multiplex PCR assay on genomic DNA amplified the CDR3 region of rearranged TCR beta genes. Amplified TCR beta libraries were sequenced as 87-base-pair reads on the Illumina HiSeq System. Turning to the authors' computational methods: Across the roughly 670 repertoires, a later analysis counted roughly 84 million unique TCR beta chains, roughly 11 million of which were shared by at least two donors. Raw reads were error-corrected and collapsed into unique sequences with a nearest-neighbor algorithm that merged closely related sequences to remove PCR and sequencing errors. Alignment of CDR3 sequences to IMGT reference sequences was used to assign V, D and J gene segments. For a sequence to be retained, a match of at least six nucleotides was required to both a V gene segment and a J gene segment. Rearrangements were called productive when the CDR3 lacked stop codons and stayed in frame with V and J; all others were non-productive. CDR3 was defined by IMGT convention, running from the second conserved V-encoded cysteine to the conserved J-encoded phenylalanine. Sequences without an unambiguous match to a single V gene segment were excluded from the earlier analysis of over 500 of the donors. An earlier analysis of 550 to 650 of the donors classified V segments as functional when productive rearrangements were above 56.7% and as segregating when the standard deviation between donors was above 5%. A statistical classification framework was built for diagnosing cytomegalovirus status from the catalog of TCR beta chain sequences. In a later analysis, V and J genes were assigned by comparing TCR nucleotide sequences against IMGT/GENE-DB human TR gene sequences. Using the TCRdist pipeline, a later analysis assigned CDR3 sequences along with most-parsimonious VDJ recombination scenarios. In a later analysis, every TCR beta chain was defined by the combination of its CDR3 amino acid sequence and its V-gene family, and reads without a unique V-gene family were dropped. A later analysis removed several hundred highly shared, low-generation-probability nucleotide sequences to deal with suspected cross-contamination and a sequencing artifact. In a later analysis, a clonal expansion index was calculated for each public chain from normalized within-repertoire ranks of inferred template counts. In a later analysis, generation probabilities were computed with a VDJ recombination model fitted to out-of-frame rearrangements, and the resulting probabilities were checked against IGoR. Hypergeometric tests were used in a later analysis to score TCR-TCR, TCR-HLA and TCR-CMV co-occurrence, with a repertoire-size bias correction applied to the TCR pairs. In a later analysis, false discovery rates were estimated by permuting HLA or CMV assignments 20 times. In a later analysis, co-occurring TCRs were grouped using DBSCAN, with TCRdist sequence similarity added in when clustering inside HLA-allele-positive subsets. Repertoires with fewer than 30,000 or more than 120,000 public chains, plus five repertoires with anomalous nucleotide sharing, were excluded from co-occurrence clustering. Imported from immuneACCESS, the table was reduced by TCRdb to in-frame sequences with V and J called. These copies leave out some clones; in studies compared against another copy, an unresolved V gene accounts for under half, and the cause of the remainder is not known. The V and J calls and clone size were taken over from that table, and D and trimming were inferred from the DNA. The sample yields around 120,000 clones; 70% to 80% were counted once. More than 2.5% of the sample goes to the ten largest clones.

In the case of this clone: The antigen this receptor binds is unknown. No base quality values were provided; no much bigger clone lies one nucleotide off.

In total, roughly 670 healthy bone marrow donors made up the cohort. All cohort members were sampled while nominally healthy, although unrecorded immune exposures were likely present. The donor tested CMV seropositive and was one of the 289 seropositive cohort members. A peripheral blood sample was collected from each donor, and TCR beta sequencing was performed on peripheral blood mononuclear cells. The Qiagen DNeasy Blood Extraction Kit was used to extract genomic DNA from the blood cell samples. Sequencing was carried out using PBMCs. This clonotype was sampled from a woman aged 55-69 years in good health and CMV-seropositive.

The CDR3 protein sequence reads: CASSGDTEAFF. The DNA is TGCGCCAGCAGCGGGGACACTGAAGCTTTCTTT. The rearranged segments are TRBV10-1 and TRBJ1-1, with the identity of the D gene unclear. The CDR1 and CDR2 encoded by the germline V gene (reference sequence) are WNHNN and SYGVQD. V and J lose 6 bases and 3 bases, and a span of 5 bases separates them. Reading from cysteine to phenylalanine, the CDR3 counts 11 amino acids. Only the CDR3 part of the read is kept: 33 bases, read in frame from the first base.